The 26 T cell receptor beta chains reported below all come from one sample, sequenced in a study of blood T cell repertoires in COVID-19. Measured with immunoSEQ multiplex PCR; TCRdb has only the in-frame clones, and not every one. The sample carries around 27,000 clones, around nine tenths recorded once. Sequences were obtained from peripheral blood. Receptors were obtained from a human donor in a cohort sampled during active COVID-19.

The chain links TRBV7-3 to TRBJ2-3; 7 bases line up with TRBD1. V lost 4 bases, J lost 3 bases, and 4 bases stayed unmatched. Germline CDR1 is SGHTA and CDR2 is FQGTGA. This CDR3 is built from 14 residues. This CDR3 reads CASSYDRATDTQYF. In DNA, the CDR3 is TGTGCCAGCAGCTACGACAGGGCGACAGATACGCAGTATTTT.

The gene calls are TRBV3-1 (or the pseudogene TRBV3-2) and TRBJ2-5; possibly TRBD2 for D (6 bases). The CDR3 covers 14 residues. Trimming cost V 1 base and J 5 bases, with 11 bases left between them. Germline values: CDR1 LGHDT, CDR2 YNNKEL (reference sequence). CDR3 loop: CASSQGGAGETQYF. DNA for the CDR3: TGTGCCAGCAGCCAAGGCGGGGCAGGGGAGACCCAGTACTTC.

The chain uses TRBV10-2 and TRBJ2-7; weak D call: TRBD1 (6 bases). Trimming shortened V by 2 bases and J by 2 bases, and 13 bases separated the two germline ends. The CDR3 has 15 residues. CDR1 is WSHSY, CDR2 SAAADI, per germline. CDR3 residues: CASSEARQATYEQYF. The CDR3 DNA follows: TGCGCCAGCAGTGAGGCACGACAGGCCACCTACGAGCAGTACTTC.

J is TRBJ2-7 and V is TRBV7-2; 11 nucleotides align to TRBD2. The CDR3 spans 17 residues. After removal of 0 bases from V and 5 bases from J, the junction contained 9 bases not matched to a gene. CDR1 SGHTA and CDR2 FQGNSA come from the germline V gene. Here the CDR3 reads CASSLASGGAVENEQYF. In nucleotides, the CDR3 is TGTGCCAGCAGCTTAGCTAGCGGGGGGGCAGTCGAGAACGAGCAGTACTTC. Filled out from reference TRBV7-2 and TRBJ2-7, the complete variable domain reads GAGVSQSPSNKVTEKGKDVELRCDPISGHTALYWYRQSLGQGLEFLIYFQGNSAPDKSGLPSDRFSAERTGGSVSTLTIQRTQQEDSAVYLCASSLASGGAVENEQYFGPGTRLTVT.

The CDR3 coding sequence is TGTGCCAGCAGCCGTAACACAGGGAAAGGGGGAAACACCATATATTTT. Amino acids: CASSRNTGKGGNTIYF. This sequence joins TRBV7-8 and TRBJ1-3; perhaps TRBD1 as D (6 bases). Germline V gene lookup returns CDR1 SGHVS and CDR2 FQNEAQ. The CDR3 runs to 16 residues. V was trimmed by 5 bases and J by 4 bases, leaving 18 bases between them.

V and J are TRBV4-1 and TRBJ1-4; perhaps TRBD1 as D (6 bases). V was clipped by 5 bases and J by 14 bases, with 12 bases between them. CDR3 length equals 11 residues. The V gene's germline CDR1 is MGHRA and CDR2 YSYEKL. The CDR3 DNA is TGCGCCAGCAGCGGGAGGGGGAGGCTGTTTTTT. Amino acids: CASSGRGRLFF.

The CDR3 coding sequence is TGCGCCAGCAGCGAGTCAGGGGGCAAGAGGCGTGGCTACACCTTC. Encoded protein: CASSESGGKRRGYTF. The rearrangement links TRBV5-1 to TRBJ1-2, with 8 bases that match TRBD1. Trimming cost V 4 bases and J 7 bases; bases outside gene matches: 12. This CDR3 spans 15 amino acids. Germline V gene sequence: CDR1 SGHRS, CDR2 YFSETQ.

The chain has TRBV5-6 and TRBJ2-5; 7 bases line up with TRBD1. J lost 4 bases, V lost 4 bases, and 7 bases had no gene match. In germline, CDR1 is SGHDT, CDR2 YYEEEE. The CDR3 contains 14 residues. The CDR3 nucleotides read TGTGCCAGCAGCCCTACAGGGGTCCGAGAGACCCAGTACTTC. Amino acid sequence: CASSPTGVRETQYF.

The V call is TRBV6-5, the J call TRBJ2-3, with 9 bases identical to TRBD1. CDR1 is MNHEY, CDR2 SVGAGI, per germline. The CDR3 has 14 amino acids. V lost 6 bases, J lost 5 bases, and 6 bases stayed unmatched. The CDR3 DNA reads TGTGCCAGCAGCCGGGACAGGGAACTAGATACGCAGTATTTT. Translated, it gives CASSRDRELDTQYF.

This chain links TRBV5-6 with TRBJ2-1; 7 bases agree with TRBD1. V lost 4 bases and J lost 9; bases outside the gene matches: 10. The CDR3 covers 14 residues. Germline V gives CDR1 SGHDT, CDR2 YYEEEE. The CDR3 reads CASSRQGEFGEQFF. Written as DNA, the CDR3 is TGTGCCAGCAGCCGACAGGGAGAGTTCGGTGAGCAGTTCTTC.

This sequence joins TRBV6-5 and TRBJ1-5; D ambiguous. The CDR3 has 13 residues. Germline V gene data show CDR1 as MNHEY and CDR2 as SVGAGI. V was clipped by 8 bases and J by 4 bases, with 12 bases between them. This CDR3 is CASRRGLNQPQHF. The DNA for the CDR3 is TGTGCCAGCCGAAGAGGGCTTAATCAGCCCCAGCATTTT.

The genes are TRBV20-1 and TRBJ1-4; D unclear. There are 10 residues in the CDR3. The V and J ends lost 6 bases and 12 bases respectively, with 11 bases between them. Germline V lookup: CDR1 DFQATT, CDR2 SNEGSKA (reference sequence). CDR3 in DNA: TGCAGTGCCGGCGGTGCCCAACTGTTTTTT. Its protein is CSAGGAQLFF.

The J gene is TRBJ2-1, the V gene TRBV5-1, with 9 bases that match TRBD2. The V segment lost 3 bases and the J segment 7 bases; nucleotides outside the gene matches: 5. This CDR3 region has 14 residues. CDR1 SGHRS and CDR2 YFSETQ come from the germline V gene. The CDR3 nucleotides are TGCGCCAGCAGCTACCGACTAGCGGAGAATGAGCAGTTCTTC. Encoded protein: CASSYRLAENEQFF. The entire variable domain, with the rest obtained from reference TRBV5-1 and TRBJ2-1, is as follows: KAGVTQTPRYLIKTRGQQVTLSCSPISGHRSVSWYQQTPGQGLQFLFEYFSETQRNKGNFPGRFSGRQFSNSRSEMNVSTLELGDSALYLCASSYRLAENEQFFGPGTRLTVL.

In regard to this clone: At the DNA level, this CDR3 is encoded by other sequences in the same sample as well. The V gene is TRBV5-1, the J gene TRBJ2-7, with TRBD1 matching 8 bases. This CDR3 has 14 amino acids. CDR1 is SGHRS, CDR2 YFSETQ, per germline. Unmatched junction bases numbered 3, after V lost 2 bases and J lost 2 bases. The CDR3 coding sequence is TGCGCCAGCAGCTTTAGGACAGGGCCCTACGAGCAGTACTTC. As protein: CASSFRTGPYEQYF.

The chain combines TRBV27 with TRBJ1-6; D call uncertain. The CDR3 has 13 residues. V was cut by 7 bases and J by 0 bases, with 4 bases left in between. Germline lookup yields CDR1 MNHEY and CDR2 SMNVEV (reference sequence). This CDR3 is CASTSSYNSPLHF. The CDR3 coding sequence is TGTGCCAGCACATCCTCCTATAATTCACCCCTCCACTTT.

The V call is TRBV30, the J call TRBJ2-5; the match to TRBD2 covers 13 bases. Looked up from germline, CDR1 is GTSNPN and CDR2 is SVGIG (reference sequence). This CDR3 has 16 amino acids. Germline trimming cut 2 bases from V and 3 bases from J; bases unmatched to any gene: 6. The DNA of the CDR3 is TGTGCCTGGAGTTCCATACTAGCGGGGGGGAAAGAGACCCAGTACTTC. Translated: CAWSSILAGGKETQYF.

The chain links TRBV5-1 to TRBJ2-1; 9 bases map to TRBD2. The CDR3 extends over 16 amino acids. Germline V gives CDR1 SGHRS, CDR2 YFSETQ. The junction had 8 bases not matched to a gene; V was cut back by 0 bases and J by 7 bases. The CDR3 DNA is TGCGCCAGCAGCTTGGGGGCGCGGGGGGGCAATAATGAGCAGTTCTTC. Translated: CASSLGARGGNNEQFF.

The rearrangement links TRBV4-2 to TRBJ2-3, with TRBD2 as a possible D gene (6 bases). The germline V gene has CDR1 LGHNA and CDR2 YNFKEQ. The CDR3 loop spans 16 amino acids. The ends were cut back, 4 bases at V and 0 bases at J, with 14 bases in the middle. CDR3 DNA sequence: TGTGCCAGCAGCCCAGGAAGTAGCGGAAGCACAGATACGCAGTATTTT. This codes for CASSPGSSGSTDTQYF.

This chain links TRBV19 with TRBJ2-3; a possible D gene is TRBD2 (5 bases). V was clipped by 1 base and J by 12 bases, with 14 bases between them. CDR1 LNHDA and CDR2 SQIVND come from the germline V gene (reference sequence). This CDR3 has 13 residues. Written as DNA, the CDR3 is TGTGCCAGTAGTATAGGACTAACGGGGTCCCAGTATTTT. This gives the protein CASSIGLTGSQYF.

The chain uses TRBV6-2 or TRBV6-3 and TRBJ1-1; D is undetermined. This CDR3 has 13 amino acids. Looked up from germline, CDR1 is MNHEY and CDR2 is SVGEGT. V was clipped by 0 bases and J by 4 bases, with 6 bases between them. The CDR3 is CASSYSRATEAFF. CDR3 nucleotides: TGTGCCAGCAGTTACTCGCGGGCCACTGAAGCTTTCTTT.

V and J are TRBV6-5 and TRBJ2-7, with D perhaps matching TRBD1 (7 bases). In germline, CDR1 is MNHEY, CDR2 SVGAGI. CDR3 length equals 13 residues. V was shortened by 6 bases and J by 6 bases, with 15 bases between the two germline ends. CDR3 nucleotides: TGTGCCAGCAGCTACAGGGGAGGTGGCGAGCAGTACTTC. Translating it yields CASSYRGGGEQYF.

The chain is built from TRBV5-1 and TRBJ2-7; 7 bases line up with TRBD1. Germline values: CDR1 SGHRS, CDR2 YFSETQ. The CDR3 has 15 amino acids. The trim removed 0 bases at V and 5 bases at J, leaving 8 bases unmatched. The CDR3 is CASSLVGQVFDEQYF. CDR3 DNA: TGCGCCAGCAGCTTGGTAGGACAGGTGTTCGACGAGCAGTACTTC.

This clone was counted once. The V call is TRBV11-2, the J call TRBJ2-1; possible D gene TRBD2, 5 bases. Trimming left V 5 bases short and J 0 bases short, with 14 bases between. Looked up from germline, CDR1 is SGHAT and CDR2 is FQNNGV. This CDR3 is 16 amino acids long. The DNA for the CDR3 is TGTGCCAGCAGCAGGAGGCTAGCAGACTCCTACAATGAGCAGTTCTTC. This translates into CASSRRLADSYNEQFF.

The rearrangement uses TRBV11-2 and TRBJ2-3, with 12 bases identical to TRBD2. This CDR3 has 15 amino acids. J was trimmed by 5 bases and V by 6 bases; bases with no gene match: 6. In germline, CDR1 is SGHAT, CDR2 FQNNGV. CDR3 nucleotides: TGTGCCAGCAGTTATACTAGCGGGGGGCAAGATACGCAGTATTTT. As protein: CASSYTSGGQDTQYF.

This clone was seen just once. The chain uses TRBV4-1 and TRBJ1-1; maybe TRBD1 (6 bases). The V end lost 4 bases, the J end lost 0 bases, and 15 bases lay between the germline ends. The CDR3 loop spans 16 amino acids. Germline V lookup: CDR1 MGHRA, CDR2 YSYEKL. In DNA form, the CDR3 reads TGCGCCAGCAGCCGGCCCCGGGGGGCCATGAACACTGAAGCTTTCTTT. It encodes CASSRPRGAMNTEAFF.

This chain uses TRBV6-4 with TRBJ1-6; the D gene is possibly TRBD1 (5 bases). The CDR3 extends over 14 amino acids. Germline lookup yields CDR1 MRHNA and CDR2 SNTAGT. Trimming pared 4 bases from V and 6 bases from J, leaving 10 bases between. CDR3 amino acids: CASSVDIVNSPLHF. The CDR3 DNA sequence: TGTGCCAGCAGTGTGGACATTGTTAATTCACCCCTCCACTTT.